This is a list of T cell receptor beta chains from one sample in a study of CD8 T cells in ankylosing spondylitis. Via MiXCR, TCRdb re-called the 5' RACE reads, giving one row per CDR3 protein. The sample carries fewer than 400,000 distinct CDR3 sequences, about a fifth recorded once. The sample consisted of blood, either unsorted or a sorted T cell fraction (not recorded which). The receptors shown here come from a male donor with ankylosing spondylitis. The CDR3 runs from the conserved cysteine through the conserved F or W.

V gene,J gene,CDR3 protein
TRBV20-1,TRBJ2-5,CSARVVRGSHQETQYF
TRBV5-1,TRBJ2-7,CASSLYRGSYEQYF
TRBV24-1,TRBJ2-5,CATSDMTEYQETQYF
TRBV4-2,TRBJ2-3,CASSQVGTSGRAGDTQYF
TRBV29-1,TRBJ2-3,CSVGGQAYTDTQYF
TRBV20-1,TRBJ2-1,CSALAGGPGEQFF
TRBV7-2,TRBJ2-1,CASSPGTSNEQFF
TRBV18,TRBJ2-7,CASSPSLGALTSGAYEQYF
TRBV7-9,TRBJ1-5,CASSFDPYSNQPQHF
TRBV20-1,TRBJ1-5,CSATLGNQPQHF
TRBV19,TRBJ2-1,CASSMAPTYNEQFF
TRBV29-1,TRBJ2-1,CSVEGGPSYNEQFF